This T cell receptor (beta chain) was obtained from a study of OX40 agonist ivuxolimab in advanced cancers. Study-level background: Of mixed ages from about 20 to 90 and averaging approximately 60 years, the group was about 80% male. Broader study findings: Undetermined was the antigen specificity of the expanded peripheral T cells. Some of the lowest clonal expansion was seen in partial responders at 0.1-3.0 mg/kg.

The cohort excluded patients with autoimmune disease history or systemic immunosuppression. V lost 3 bases, J lost 3 bases, and 8 bases lay in between. CDR1 SNHLY and CDR2 FYNNEI come from the germline V gene. The CDR3 has 14 amino acids. This table comes from immunoSEQ multiplex PCR, and its TCRdb copy is limited to in-frame clones, with some not included. This table holds about 21,000 clones, nearly 85% found once. In the case of this clone: The target antigen is unknown.

This TCR was recovered from an adult with an advanced solid tumor such as melanoma, head and neck, liver or kidney cancer. Sequencing used CD4+ or CD8+ T cells sorted from blood, obtained in a trial of the OX40 agonist ivuxolimab. This chain links TRBV2 with TRBJ1-4; D gene ambiguous. The CDR3 region has the DNA TGTGCCAGCAGTGACAGGACGGCTAATGAAAAACTGTTTTTT. This gives the protein CASSDRTANEKLFF. The whole variable domain, remainder taken from reference TRBV2 and TRBJ1-4, is EPEVTQTPSHQVTQMGQEVILRCVPISNHLYFYWYRQILGQKVEFLVSFYNNEISEKSEIFDDQFSVERPDGSNFTLKIRSTKLEDSAMYFCASSDRTANEKLFFGSGTQLSVL.